The entry below gives a single T cell receptor beta chain sequence along with its context. What it recognizes is unknown. These data are taken from a study of cytomegalovirus exposure and HLA in healthy donors. General study findings and limits: Among the CMV-associated chains, a few were confirmed in vitro as specific for CMV antigens.

The V end was cut by 5 bases, the J end by 1 base, with 14 bases between. The CDR3 has 15 amino acids. Germline V gene data show CDR1 as LNHDA and CDR2 as SQIVND (reference sequence). The PCR made use of 60 Vbeta and 13 Jbeta primers. Repertoires were generated with immunoSEQ multiplex PCR, while TCRdb's copy carries only in-frame clones and drops some. The sample contains approximately 100,000 clones, 79% of which appear only once. The chain employs TRBV19 and TRBJ1-1; D is possibly TRBD1 (6 bases). The sequence was collected from a middle-aged man in good health and CMV-seropositive. Sequenced input: PBMCs. CDR3 amino acids: CASSLRGIGNTEAFF. For the CDR3, the DNA is TGTGCCAGTAGTTTGAGGGGGATTGGGAACACTGAAGCTTTCTTT. Full variable domain (missing parts from reference TRBV19 and TRBJ1-1): DGGITQSPKYLFRKEGQNVTLSCEQNLNHDAMYWYRQDPGQGLRLIYYSQIVNDFQKGDIAEGYSVSREKKESFPLTVTSAQKNPTAFYLCASSLRGIGNTEAFFGQGTRLTVV.